What follows is one TCR beta chain and its context. The data are from a study of blood T cell repertoires in COVID-19. Study summary: The study drew acute and convalescent COVID-19 samples from the United States, Italy and Spain. PBMCs, B-cell-depleted T cells, or T cells were the source of the cDNA or gDNA that made up the material.

As handled by the study authors: Cell counts per sample came from amplifying reference gene primers. TCRdb's table, derived via immunoSEQ multiplex PCR, lists solely in-frame clones and lacks some. The DNA was the basis for D and trimming; V, J and clone size are from that table. The sample shows about 130,000 clones, about 77% of them seen only once. This CDR3 comprises 15 residues. Germline V lookup: CDR1 SGHNT, CDR2 YYREEE (reference sequence). V shed 3 bases and J shed 4 bases, with 13 bases lying between them. The sequence was obtained from a man at least 80 years old with acute or convalescent COVID-19. Sequencing input: peripheral blood. V and J are TRBV5-4 and TRBJ1-4, with D perhaps TRBD1 (6 bases). The CDR3 DNA reads as TGTGCCAGCAGCTGGAGCCCAGGGGATAATGAAAAACTGTTTTTT. It encodes CASSWSPGDNEKLFF.